These 30 T cell receptor beta chains share one sample of origin, sequenced in a study of blood T cell repertoires in COVID-19. Clones were read by immunoSEQ multiplex PCR, and TCRdb kept only the in-frame ones, dropping some. This table holds over 110,000 clones, over 70% found once. Sample: PBMCs or T cells enriched from blood (not recorded which). The receptors derive from a man aged 45-60 years in a cohort exposed to, infected with or recovered from COVID-19 (not recorded which).

This clone has just a few counts. This sequence joins TRBV19 and TRBJ1-1; TRBD1 agrees at 9 bases. J was trimmed by 6 bases and V by 10 bases; bases with no gene match: 18. The CDR3 has 16 residues. The germline V gene has CDR1 LNHDA and CDR2 SQIVND (reference sequence). The CDR3 sequence: CATKHPAGQGRAEAFF. The DNA for the CDR3 is TGTGCCACTAAACACCCGGCGGGACAGGGTCGGGCTGAAGCTTTCTTT. Variable domain in full (rest from reference TRBV19 and TRBJ1-1): DGGITQSPKYLFRKEGQNVTLSCEQNLNHDAMYWYRQDPGQGLRLIYYSQIVNDFQKGDIAEGYSVSREKKESFPLTVTSAQKNPTAFYLCATKHPAGQGRAEAFFGQGTRLTVV.

V usage is TRBV24-1 and J usage is TRBJ2-1; D ambiguous. Germline V CDR1 and CDR2: KGHDR, SFDVKD. The length of the CDR3 is 14 residues. Trimming left V 2 bases short and J 5 bases short, with 9 bases between. The CDR3, as DNA: TGTGCCACCAGTGATTCAAGAGGTAACAATGAGCAGTTCTTC. Translating it yields CATSDSRGNNEQFF.

The chain has TRBV11-2 and TRBJ2-1, with D possibly matching TRBD2 (5 bases). V was clipped by 1 base and J by 9 bases, with 16 bases between them. This CDR3 region has 15 residues. CDR1 and CDR2 from the germline V gene are SGHAT and FQNNGV. For the CDR3, the DNA is TGTGCCAGCAGCTTAGTGGGTAGCGCCGAGGGTGAGCAGTTCTTC. Translated: CASSLVGSAEGEQFF. The full variable domain, rest sourced from reference TRBV11-2 and TRBJ2-1, is EAGVAQSPRYKIIEKRQSVAFWCNPISGHATLYWYQQILGQGPKLLIQFQNNGVVDDSQLPKDRFSAERLKGVDSTLKIQPAKLEDSAVYLCASSLVGSAEGEQFFGPGTRLTVL.

The rearrangement links TRBV5-1 to TRBJ2-7, with TRBD1 matching 7 bases. Germline CDR1 reads SGHRS; CDR2 reads YFSETQ. This CDR3 is 13 amino acids long. Unmatched junction bases numbered 4, after V lost 4 bases and J lost 3 bases. The CDR3 nucleotides read TGCGCCAGCAGCCAGGGACAGCTCTACGAGCAGTACTTC. It codes for CASSQGQLYEQYF.

The rearrangement links TRBV24-1 to TRBJ2-5; TRBD1 agrees at 7 bases. Germline V gives CDR1 KGHDR, CDR2 SFDVKD. The CDR3 totals 15 residues. Germline trimming cut 4 bases from V and 2 bases from J; bases unmatched to any gene: 6. The CDR3 coding sequence is TGTGCCACCAGTGACCGGGACAGACCACAAGAGACCCAGTACTTC. Protein product: CATSDRDRPQETQYF.

The gene calls are TRBV5-4 and TRBJ1-1; D might be TRBD1 (6 bases). CDR1 SGHNT and CDR2 YYREEE come from the germline V gene (reference sequence). The V gene lost 0 bases and the J gene lost 3 bases, with 9 bases spanning the gap. This CDR3 spans 14 amino acids. The CDR3 sequence is CASSLGGHHTEAFF. Here the CDR3 DNA reads TGTGCCAGCAGCTTGGGGGGGCACCACACTGAAGCTTTCTTT.

The chain carries TRBV6-2 or TRBV6-3 and TRBJ1-5, with D possibly matching TRBD1 (6 bases). V was shortened by 6 bases and J by 6 bases, with 21 bases between the two germline ends. Germline V CDR1 and CDR2: MNHEY, SVGEGT. The CDR3 sequence is 16 residues long. CDR3 DNA: TGTGCCAGCAGCCGCCGGGACACCTTGGGGACTCAGCCCCAGCATTTT. Amino acids: CASSRRDTLGTQPQHF.

This chain links TRBV7-2 with TRBJ1-2, with TRBD1 identical over 8 bases. With V trimmed by 1 base and J by 3 bases, 4 bases remained unmatched. CDR3 length equals 15 residues. Germline values: CDR1 SGHTA, CDR2 FQGNSA. CDR3 protein: CASSLGQGNHYGYTF. CDR3 sequence (DNA): TGTGCCAGCAGCTTAGGACAGGGGAATCACTATGGCTACACCTTC.

The chain couples TRBV19 to TRBJ1-1; 7 bases agree with TRBD1. CDR3 size: 14 residues. Losses at the gene ends were 5 bases for V and 1 base for J; bases not matched to a gene: 4. The germline gives CDR1 LNHDA, CDR2 SQIVND (reference sequence). CDR3 sequence reads: CASSQGQRNTEAFF. The DNA of the CDR3 is TGTGCCAGTAGTCAGGGACAGAGGAACACTGAAGCTTTCTTT.

V is TRBV27 and J is TRBJ1-6, with D unclear. The V end lost 7 bases, the J end lost 9 bases, and 19 bases lay between the germline ends. The CDR3 spans 15 residues. CDR1 and CDR2 (germline): MNHEY, SMNVEV (reference sequence). CDR3 protein: CASTPRAGNSSPLHF. The CDR3 nucleotides read TGTGCCAGCACCCCGCGGGCGGGGAATAGTTCACCCCTCCACTTT.

This rearrangement joins TRBV12-3 or TRBV12-4 to TRBJ2-7; TRBD2 might be the D (5 bases). V gave up 5 bases and J gave up 3 bases, with 5 bases separating them. The CDR3 is made up of 11 amino acids. CDR3 sequence reads: CASSRGYEQYF. The CDR3 bases are TGTGCCAGCAGTCGGGGCTACGAGCAGTACTTC.

The V gene is TRBV7-9, the J gene TRBJ1-2, with TRBD1 matching over 7 bases. The J segment lost 5 bases and the V segment lost 5 bases, leaving 11 bases of the junction unmatched. The V gene's germline CDR1 is SEHNR and CDR2 FQNEAQ (reference sequence). The CDR3 runs 15 residues. CDR3 loop: CASSLIQGELYGYTF. CDR3 bases: TGTGCCAGCAGCCTAATCCAGGGGGAACTATATGGCTACACCTTC.

This clone was detected only once. The chain joins TRBV21-1 to TRBJ1-1; TRBD1 is the table's D call and was not checked against the DNA. TRBV21-1 counts as a pseudogene. The CDR3 extends over 18 amino acids. The CDR3 region has the DNA TGTGCCAGCAATATCTACCAGGGATATATATCCAAGGACACTGAAGCTTTCTTT. This translates into CASNIYQGYISKDTEAFF.

The chain recombines TRBV19 with TRBJ1-5; D uncertain. The ends were cut back, 5 bases at V and 4 bases at J, with 9 bases in the middle. This CDR3 is 13 amino acids long. CDR1 and CDR2 (germline): LNHDA, SQIVND (reference sequence). The CDR3 DNA is TGTGCCAGTAGTTACGGAGCTAATCAGCCCCAGCATTTT. This encodes CASSYGANQPQHF.

This rearrangement joins TRBV6-5 to TRBJ2-7; 8 nucleotides line up with TRBD1. V lost 4 bases to trimming and J lost 4 bases; unmatched junction nucleotides: 6. The CDR3 sequence is 14 residues long. The germline V gene encodes CDR1 MNHEY and CDR2 SVGAGI. CDR3 region: CASSSRDRQYEQYF. The CDR3 nucleotides are TGTGCCAGCAGTTCCCGGGACAGGCAGTACGAGCAGTACTTC.

The gene calls are TRBV24-1 and TRBJ2-1, with D possibly matching TRBD2 (7 bases). V was trimmed by 1 base and J by 6 bases, leaving 15 bases between them. The CDR3 is 16 residues long. The germline gives CDR1 KGHDR, CDR2 SFDVKD. The DNA of the CDR3 is TGTGCCACCAGTGATTTATCGGGGGGCCCTCTCAATGAGCAGTTCTTC. This gives the protein CATSDLSGGPLNEQFF.

The chain couples TRBV15 to TRBJ1-2, with TRBD1 as a possible D gene (5 bases). CDR1 is LNHNV and CDR2 is YYDKDF in the germline V gene (reference sequence). The CDR3 consists of 14 residues. Deletions cut 0 bases from V and 3 bases from J, with 8 bases between. The CDR3 is CATSRDRVDYGYTF. Written as DNA, the CDR3 is TGTGCCACCAGCAGAGACAGGGTGGACTATGGCTACACCTTC.

The DNA of the CDR3 is TGTGCCAGCAGTTTCACCGGGACATCAACCTACGAGCAGTACTTC. Its protein is CASSFTGTSTYEQYF. The rearrangement uses TRBV28 and TRBJ2-7, with a tentative D call TRBD1 (6 bases). Germline V gene sequence: CDR1 MDHEN, CDR2 SYDVKM. There are 15 residues in the CDR3. Trimming took 3 bases from V and 2 from J, leaving 14 bases between them.

This clone was detected only once. This chain uses TRBV9 with TRBJ2-3; 11 bases match TRBD2. CDR3 size: 15 residues. The germline V gene encodes CDR1 SGDLS and CDR2 YYNGEE. The V and J ends lost 2 bases and 4 bases, in that order; junction bases with no gene match: 3. In DNA form, the CDR3 reads TGTGCCAGCAGCGTTAGCGGGAGGGCCGCAGATACGCAGTATTTT. Translation: CASSVSGRAADTQYF.

The J gene is TRBJ2-7, the V gene TRBV6-5, with a possible D match to TRBD2 (6 bases). Per the germline V gene, CDR1 is MNHEY and CDR2 is SVGAGI. V lost 7 bases and J lost 6, with 10 bases in between. The CDR3 consists of 11 residues. The CDR3 loop reads CASNAGGEQYF. Here the CDR3 DNA reads TGTGCCAGCAACGCCGGGGGCGAGCAGTACTTC.

Here the CDR3 reads CASSLNQQRGETQYF. For the CDR3, the DNA is TGTGCCAGCAGCTTAAACCAACAGCGCGGGGAGACCCAGTACTTC. The V call is TRBV7-7, the J call TRBJ2-5; TRBD2 might be the D (5 bases). The CDR3 contains 15 residues. Germline lookup yields CDR1 SSHAT and CDR2 FNYEAQ (reference sequence). The V and J ends lost 2 bases and 5 bases respectively, with 15 bases between them.

This chain connects TRBV4-1 to TRBJ2-2; no firm D call. V gave up 11 bases and J gave up 1 base, with 14 bases separating them. The CDR3 has 14 residues. Germline assignment: CDR1 MGHRA and CDR2 YSYEKL. CDR3 sequence reads: CACGLVKNTGELFF. The CDR3 DNA follows: TGCGCCTGCGGCCTAGTCAAGAACACCGGGGAGCTGTTTTTT.

The chain has TRBV30 and TRBJ1-2; 8 nucleotides line up with TRBD1. Germline V gene data show CDR1 as GTSNPN and CDR2 as SVGIG (reference sequence). The CDR3 runs 13 residues. The V segment lost 4 bases and the J segment 3 bases; nucleotides outside the gene matches: 4. The DNA of the CDR3 is TGTGCCTGGAAGGGACAGGCGCACTATGGCTACACCTTC. Translated, it gives CAWKGQAHYGYTF. The full variable domain, with the rest looked up from reference TRBV30 and TRBJ1-2, is SQTIHQWPATLVQPVGSPLSLECTVEGTSNPNLYWYRQAAGRGLQLLFYSVGIGQISSEVPQNLSASRPQDRQFILSSKKLLLSDSGFYLCAWKGQAHYGYTFGSGTRLTVV.

The gene calls are TRBV25-1 and TRBJ1-6; D uncertain. The CDR3 consists of 13 residues. V dropped 4 bases and J dropped 5 bases, with 6 bases sitting between them. The germline V gene has CDR1 MGHDK and CDR2 SYGVNS. The CDR3 sequence: CASSARDNSPLHF. The CDR3 DNA sequence: TGTGCCAGCAGTGCTAGAGATAATTCACCCCTCCACTTT.

Comments on this clone: Other DNA sequences in this specimen translate into the identical CDR3. The chain employs TRBV5-1 and TRBJ1-2, with D tentatively TRBD1 (6 bases). The CDR3 totals 13 residues. The germline V gene encodes CDR1 SGHRS and CDR2 YFSETQ. V lost 5 bases, J lost 4 bases, and 12 bases lay in between. Here the CDR3 reads CASSSGQSYGYTF. The CDR3 bases are TGCGCCAGCAGTTCTGGACAGTCCTATGGCTACACCTTC.

V gene TRBV5-1 combines with J gene TRBJ2-3; a weak D match, TRBD2 (6 bases). V lost 4 bases, J lost 5 bases, and 17 bases lay in between. CDR1 SGHRS and CDR2 YFSETQ come from the germline V gene. The CDR3 loop spans 15 amino acids. CDR3 bases: TGCGCCAGCAGCCTACATGCCGTCGGGGGAGATACGCAGTATTTT. This codes for CASSLHAVGGDTQYF.

The gene calls are TRBV7-9 and TRBJ2-7; 7 positions match TRBD2. This CDR3 comprises 15 residues. Germline V gene lookup returns CDR1 SEHNR and CDR2 FQNEAQ (reference sequence). Trimming took 4 bases from V and 0 from J; bases not matched to a gene: 6. This CDR3 reads CASSSERGSSYEQYF. CDR3 in DNA: TGTGCCAGCAGCTCCGAGCGGGGAAGCTCCTACGAGCAGTACTTC.

The chain joins TRBV27 to TRBJ1-3; 9 positions match TRBD1. This CDR3 has 15 residues. J lost 4 bases, V lost 5 bases, and 6 bases had no gene match. Germline CDR1 and CDR2: MNHEY and SMNVEV (reference sequence). CDR3 bases: TGTGCCAGCAGTCCAGGACAGGGGTACGGAAACACCATATATTTT. As protein: CASSPGQGYGNTIYF.

The count of this clone is one. This chain joins TRBV19 and TRBJ1-2; 7 nucleotides agree with TRBD1. CDR1 and CDR2 from the germline V gene are LNHDA and SQIVND (reference sequence). J lost 7 bases, V lost 7 bases, and 12 bases had no gene match. The length of the CDR3 is 14 residues. The CDR3 region has the DNA TGTGCCAGTAACAACCGAACAGGGGACGGTGGCTACACCTTC. It translates to CASNNRTGDGGYTF.

This chain joins TRBV7-2 and TRBJ2-5; D might be TRBD2 (5 bases). Germline V gene data show CDR1 as SGHTA and CDR2 as FQGNSA. Between the trimmed V and J ends, which lost 1 base and 5 bases, there was a span of 8 bases. The CDR3 is 13 amino acids. The CDR3, as DNA: TGTGCCAGCAGCTTAGGACTAAGGGAGACCCAGTACTTC. Protein sequence: CASSLGLRETQYF.